This T cell receptor (beta chain) was identified during a study of blood T cell repertoires in COVID-19. Study in general: Sites in the United States, Italy and Spain provided acute and convalescent COVID-19 samples.

The CDR3 contains 15 residues. The V gene's germline CDR1 is SGDLS and CDR2 YYNGEE. V dropped 0 bases and J dropped 11 bases, with 18 bases sitting between them. As processed by the authors: Quantification of nucleated cells was approximated via reference gene primer amplification. Only in-frame clones appear in the TCRdb table, and some are missing; sequencing was by immunoSEQ multiplex PCR. V, J and clone size reflect that table, while D and trimming were determined from the DNA. The table records roughly 69,000 clones, about 86% of them present only once. The rearrangement links TRBV9 to TRBJ2-1; D uncertain. The clonotype comes from a man in his fifties with active COVID-19. The sample taken for sequencing was peripheral blood. As DNA, the CDR3 is TGTGCCAGCAGCGTAGATATGTCAGGCGCTAATAAGCAGTTCTTC. This encodes CASSVDMSGANKQFF.